A single sample gave rise to the 7 T cell receptor beta chains below, sequenced in a study of siplizumab effects on memory and regulatory T cells. Generated by immunoSEQ multiplex PCR, the TCRdb table keeps only in-frame clones and is missing some. The sample holds some 110,000 clones; around 93% are singletons and the top ten take about 0.32%. Sequenced: CD4+ T cells sorted from blood. The receptors were gathered from a human donor in good health.

The CDR3 bases are TGTGCTAGTGGTTTGGGGGGGGACATGTCTTACGAGCAGTACTTC. This translates into CASGLGGDMSYEQYF. This chain connects TRBV12-5 to TRBJ2-7, with D perhaps given as TRBD1 or TRBD2 (6 bases each). Trimming removed 1 base from V and 4 bases from J, with 14 bases in between. The CDR3 has 15 residues. CDR1 is LGHNT and CDR2 is FRNRAP in the germline V gene.

The V gene is TRBV25-1, the J gene TRBJ1-4; the D is unclear. The V and J ends lost 3 bases and 4 bases respectively, with 12 bases between them. The CDR3 extends over 15 amino acids. Looked up from germline, CDR1 is MGHDK and CDR2 is SYGVNS. The CDR3 sequence: CASSESLGYNEKLFF. The CDR3 nucleotides are TGTGCCAGCAGTGAGTCGCTGGGTTATAATGAAAAACTGTTTTTT.

This clone was found a few times. The V and J genes are TRBV13 and TRBJ2-3; possible D gene TRBD2, 5 bases. In germline, CDR1 is PRHDT, CDR2 FYEKMQ (reference sequence). The V end lost 5 bases, the J end lost 0 bases, and 15 bases lay between the germline ends. This CDR3 is 16 amino acids long. The CDR3 here is CASSRLGVGSTDTQYF. CDR3 nucleotides: TGTGCCAGCAGCAGGCTGGGAGTTGGTAGCACAGATACGCAGTATTTT.

This chain links TRBV29-1 with TRBJ1-1; D is unclear. This CDR3 comprises 13 residues. With 1 base removed from V and 3 bases from J, the gap between germline ends came to 9 bases. Germline CDR1 reads SQVTM; CDR2 reads ANQGSEA. In DNA, the CDR3 is TGCAGCGTTGAAGGTCGGAGGGACACTGAAGCTTTCTTT. Translated, it gives CSVEGRRDTEAFF.

Turning to this clone: The junction differs from germline at one of its ends, possibly a read error. This chain uses TRBV7-7 with TRBJ2-2, with 9 bases lining up with TRBD1. The CDR3 covers 16 residues. Germline CDR1 SSHAT, CDR2 FNYEAQ (reference sequence). Here the CDR3 reads CASSPGQGKNTGELFF. CDR3 nucleotides: TGTGCTAGCAGCCCTGGACAGGGGAAGAACACCGGGGAGCTGTTTTTT.

A single count supports this clone. This chain connects TRBV7-2 to TRBJ1-4; the D gene is possibly TRBD1 (6 bases). Germline loops: CDR1 SGHTA, CDR2 FQGNSA. With 3 bases removed from V and 3 bases from J, the gap between germline ends came to 8 bases. The CDR3 consists of 14 residues. The CDR3 is CASSFTGSNEKLFF. DNA for the CDR3: TGTGCCAGCAGCTTCACAGGGTCTAATGAAAAACTGTTTTTT.

The chain links TRBV4-1 to TRBJ2-2; TRBD1 or TRBD2 may be the D gene (5 bases each). In germline, CDR1 is MGHRA, CDR2 YSYEKL. V was trimmed by 6 bases and J by 6 bases, leaving 11 bases between them. The length of the CDR3 is 13 residues. The CDR3 nucleotides read TGCGCCAGCAGGGCCTCGGGACCCGGGGAGCTGTTTTTT. Translation gives CASRASGPGELFF.